This TCR beta chain was identified during a study of blood T cells in healthy people across ages. Whole-study results and caveats: PBMCs left unsorted prevented a conclusive naive versus antigen-experienced comparison. Both higher diversity and more naive CD4+ cells marked long-lived donors when set against aged donors.

PCR was performed a second time for about 6 to 11 cycles using a sample-barcoded 5' primer and a J-beta primer mix. TCRdb itself ran the 5' RACE reads through MiXCR, one entry per CDR3 protein. Of roughly 1.9 million distinct CDR3 sequences in the sample, 35% to 50% were seen once. With regard to this clonotype: Its antigen is not known.

V was cut by 5 bases and J by 4 bases, with 14 bases left in between. The CDR3 has 14 residues. The chain joins TRBV12-3 or TRBV12-4 to TRBJ1-2; weak D call: TRBD1 (5 bases). Sequencing was carried out using blood. The TCR was taken from a human donor in good health. The CDR3 sequence: CASSPIGVGYGYTF. The CDR3 bases are TGTGCCAGCAGTCCCATAGGGGTAGGCTATGGCTACACCTTC.